This T cell receptor beta chain was captured in a study of blood T cell repertoires in COVID-19. Study background: Both acute and convalescent COVID-19 samples were obtained from the United States, Italy and Spain.

Sequencing used immunoSEQ multiplex PCR; TCRdb keeps in-frame clones, though not all of them. The sample has 70,000 or so clones; roughly 89% are singletons. The CDR3 consists of 15 residues. V lost 1 base and J 2 bases, leaving 14 bases between the germline ends. CDR1 and CDR2 from the germline V gene are GTSNPN and SVGIG (reference sequence). This TCR was sampled from a human donor in a cohort sampled during active COVID-19. The specimen sequenced was peripheral blood. The chain uses TRBV30 and TRBJ2-5; D perhaps matches TRBD1 (5 bases). CDR3 in DNA: TGTGCCTGGAGTGGAACGACAGCTAAGCAAGAGACCCAGTACTTC. Its protein is CAWSGTTAKQETQYF.